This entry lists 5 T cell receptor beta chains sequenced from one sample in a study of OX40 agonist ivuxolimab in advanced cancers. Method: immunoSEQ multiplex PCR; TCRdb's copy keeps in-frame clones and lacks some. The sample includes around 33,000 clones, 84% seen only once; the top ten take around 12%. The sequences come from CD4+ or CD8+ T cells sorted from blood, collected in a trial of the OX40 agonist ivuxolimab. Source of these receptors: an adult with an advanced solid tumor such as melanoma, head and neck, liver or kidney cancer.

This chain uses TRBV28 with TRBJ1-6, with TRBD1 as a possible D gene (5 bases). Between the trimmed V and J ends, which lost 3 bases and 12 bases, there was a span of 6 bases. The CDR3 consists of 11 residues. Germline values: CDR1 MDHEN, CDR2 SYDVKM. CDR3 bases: TGTGCCAGCAGTTTGGGGGAACCCCTCCACTTT. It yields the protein CASSLGEPLHF.

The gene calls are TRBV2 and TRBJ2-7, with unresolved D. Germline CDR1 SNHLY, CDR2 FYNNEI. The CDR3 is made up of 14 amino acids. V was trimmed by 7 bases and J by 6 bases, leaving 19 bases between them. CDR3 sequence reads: CASNSQKEKGEQYF. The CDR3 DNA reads TGTGCCAGCAACAGCCAAAAGGAGAAAGGCGAGCAGTACTTC.

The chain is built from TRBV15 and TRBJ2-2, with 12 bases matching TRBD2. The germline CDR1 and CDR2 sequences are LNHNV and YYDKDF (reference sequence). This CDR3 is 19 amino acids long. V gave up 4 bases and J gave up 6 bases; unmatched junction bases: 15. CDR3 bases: TGTGCCACCAGCACATTTACCATGACTAGCGGGAGTATCGCCGGGGAGCTGTTTTTT. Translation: CATSTFTMTSGSIAGELFF.

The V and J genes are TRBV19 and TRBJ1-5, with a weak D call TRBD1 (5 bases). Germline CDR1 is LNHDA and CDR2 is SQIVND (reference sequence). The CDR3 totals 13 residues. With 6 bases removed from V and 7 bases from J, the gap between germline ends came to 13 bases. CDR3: CASSLSGGQPQHF. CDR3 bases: TGTGCCAGTAGCCTGAGTGGGGGGCAGCCCCAGCATTTT.

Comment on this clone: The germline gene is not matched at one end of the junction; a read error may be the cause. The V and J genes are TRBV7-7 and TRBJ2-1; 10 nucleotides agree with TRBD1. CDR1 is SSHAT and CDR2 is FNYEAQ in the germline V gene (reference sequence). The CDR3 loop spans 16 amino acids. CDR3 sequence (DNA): TGTGCTAGCAGCTTAGGGGGGACAGGGGTGCTCAATGAGCAGTTCTTC. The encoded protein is CASSLGGTGVLNEQFF.